The 18 T cell receptor beta chains in this list originate from one sample, sequenced in a study of T cells after yellow fever vaccination. TCRdb reanalysed the 5' RACE reads using MiXCR and keeps one entry per CDR3 protein. The table shows some 560,000 distinct CDR3 sequences, with roughly a fifth occurring only once. Sequenced here: PBMCs, sampled 15 days after the yellow fever booster vaccination. These receptors all come from a man between 25 and 39 years old who received the YFV17D yellow fever vaccine.

This clonotype was detected only a few times. This chain links TRBV29-1 with TRBJ1-5; possibly TRBD1 for D (6 bases). The germline V gene encodes CDR1 SQVTM and CDR2 ANQGSEA. The CDR3 has 14 residues. Trimming stripped 2 bases from V and 6 bases from J, with 14 bases between. CDR3 in DNA: TGCAGCGTTGAACTCCAGGGGTCAGGTCAGCCCCAGCATTTT. Amino acids: CSVELQGSGQPQHF.

V and J are TRBV20-1 and TRBJ1-5, with D perhaps TRBD1 (6 bases). V was shortened by 2 bases and J by 1 base, with 12 bases between the two germline ends. This CDR3 region has 15 residues. Germline CDR1 is DFQATT and CDR2 is SNEGSKA (reference sequence). The CDR3 is CSARNRVLSNQPQHF. CDR3 nucleotides: TGCAGTGCTAGAAACAGGGTTTTAAGCAATCAGCCCCAGCATTTT.

There are a few counts of this clonotype. This chain uses TRBV9 with TRBJ2-5; a possible D gene is TRBD1 (6 bases). Trimming took 4 bases from V and 2 from J, leaving 12 bases between them. Germline CDR1 SGDLS, CDR2 YYNGEE. There are 14 residues in the CDR3. In DNA, the CDR3 is TGTGCCAGCAGCATCGGGACATCTCAAGAGACCCAGTACTTC. Amino acids: CASSIGTSQETQYF.

This clonotype was picked up a small number of times. CDR3 nucleotides: TGTGCCAGCAGCCCCCCCGCTAGTCCGGGGGGGGATGAGCAGTTCTTC. Its protein product is CASSPPASPGGDEQFF. J is TRBJ2-1 and V is TRBV21-1; the table gives TRBD2 as D, unverified against the DNA. TRBV21-1 is described as a pseudogene. The CDR3 contains 16 residues.

This clonotype was counted many times. The chain joins TRBV12-5 to TRBJ2-5; TRBD2 matches 14 bases. Per the germline V gene, CDR1 is LGHNT and CDR2 is FRNRAP. The CDR3 length is 17 residues. The trim removed 5 bases at V and 1 base at J, leaving 6 bases unmatched. CDR3 loop: CASGPGTSGSVQETQYF. As DNA, the CDR3 is TGTGCTAGTGGTCCCGGGACTAGCGGGAGTGTCCAAGAGACCCAGTACTTC.

This clonotype was found a few times. The gene calls are TRBV5-5 and TRBJ2-3; TRBD2 matches at 10 bases. Germline CDR1 reads SGHKS; CDR2 reads YYEKEE (reference sequence). The CDR3 consists of 15 residues. The V gene end was trimmed by 4 bases and the J gene end by 4 bases; junction bases not matched to a gene: 6. The CDR3: CASSTGTSDADTQYF. DNA of the CDR3: TGTGCCAGCAGCACCGGGACTAGCGACGCAGATACGCAGTATTTT.

The chain couples TRBV29-1 to TRBJ2-7; 7 bases agree with TRBD1. The germline V gene has CDR1 SQVTM and CDR2 ANQGSEA. The trim removed 4 bases at V and 3 bases at J, leaving 6 bases unmatched. This CDR3 is built from 13 residues. CDR3 in amino acids: CSVGRTGHYEQYF. The CDR3 DNA reads TGCAGCGTTGGGAGGACAGGCCACTACGAGCAGTACTTC.

This chain links TRBV5-1 with TRBJ1-4; D gene ambiguous. The germline V and J ends were trimmed by 4 bases and 0 bases, with 10 bases remaining between them. Germline-derived CDR1 and CDR2 are SGHRS and YFSETQ. This CDR3 region has 15 residues. In nucleotides, the CDR3 is TGCGCCAGCAGCGGGCATTCCGCAACTAATGAAAAACTGTTTTTT. It specifies CASSGHSATNEKLFF.

This clonotype was detected many times. One end of the junction does not line up with germline, which may come from a read error. The V call is TRBV6-2 or TRBV6-3, the J call TRBJ2-7; D gene unclear. The CDR3 loop spans 12 amino acids. Germline CDR1 MNHEY, CDR2 SVGEGT. CDR3 nucleotide sequence: TGTGCCAGCAGCTACTATTCCTACGAGCAGTACTTC. This encodes CASSYYSYEQYF.

The chain is built from TRBV12-3 or TRBV12-4 and TRBJ2-2; no definite D call. V shed 3 bases and J shed 5 bases, with 16 bases lying between them. The CDR3 covers 16 residues. CDR3 sequence: CASSFGSPLITGELFF. The CDR3 DNA follows: TGTGCCAGCAGTTTTGGCAGTCCCCTCATAACCGGGGAGCTGTTTTTT.

This clonotype came up a few times. The V call is TRBV10-3, the J call TRBJ2-1; 7 bases line up with TRBD1. CDR3 size: 15 residues. The germline V gene encodes CDR1 ENHRY and CDR2 SYGVKD. V lost 2 bases to trimming and J lost 4 bases; unmatched junction nucleotides: 5. The chain's CDR3 is CAISEGQGVYNEQFF. The CDR3 bases are TGTGCCATCAGTGAGGGTCAGGGGGTTTACAATGAGCAGTTCTTC.

The V call is TRBV15, the J call TRBJ2-7; D not resolved. The germline V gene encodes CDR1 LNHNV and CDR2 YYDKDF (reference sequence). The CDR3 has 15 residues. V lost 0 bases and J lost 0, with 9 bases in between. The chain's CDR3 is CATSREPGSSYEQYF. The CDR3 nucleotides read TGTGCCACCAGCAGAGAACCGGGTAGCTCCTACGAGCAGTACTTC.

The sample holds a few counts of this clonotype. The chain carries TRBV19 and TRBJ2-1, with D unclear. The CDR3 covers 13 residues. CDR1 is LNHDA and CDR2 is SQIVND in the germline V gene (reference sequence). V lost 5 bases, J lost 7 bases, and 12 bases lay in between. CDR3 sequence (DNA): TGTGCCAGTAGTCCGGAGTCCGGAAATGAGCAGTTCTTC. This gives the protein CASSPESGNEQFF.

This clonotype was counted ten times or more. This chain links TRBV10-3 with TRBJ2-7, with D perhaps matching TRBD1 or TRBD2 (6 bases each). The germline V gene encodes CDR1 ENHRY and CDR2 SYGVKD. The CDR3 loop spans 13 amino acids. V lost 7 bases to trimming and J lost 6 bases, with 16 bases between them. CDR3 nucleotide sequence: TGTGCCATCACTCAGACACAGGGAGGCGAGCAGTACTTC. Amino acids: CAITQTQGGEQYF.

This clonotype was found a few times. This chain connects TRBV6-2 or TRBV6-3 to TRBJ2-2; 7 bases align to TRBD2. The germline V gene has CDR1 MNHEY and CDR2 SVGEGT. This CDR3 is 16 amino acids long. Trimming at V came to 6 bases and at J to 6 bases, leaving 13 bases not matched to a gene. In DNA, the CDR3 is TGTGCCAGCAGCGGGAGGTTTACAGGAGGAGCCGGGGAGCTGTTTTTT. Amino acid sequence: CASSGRFTGGAGELFF.

Only a few counts were recorded for this clonotype. The chain has TRBV29-1 and TRBJ2-6; TRBD1 agrees at 7 bases. Germline V gives CDR1 SQVTM, CDR2 ANQGSEA. CDR3 length: 17 amino acids. The junction had 12 bases not matched to a gene; V was cut back by 5 bases and J by 2 bases. The CDR3 spells CSVYRGGSYTGANVLTF. CDR3 in DNA: TGCAGCGTTTACAGGGGCGGGTCATACACTGGGGCCAACGTCCTGACTTTC.

V usage is TRBV7-2 and J usage is TRBJ2-7; possible D gene TRBD2, 6 bases. Germline CDR1 reads SGHTA; CDR2 reads FQGNSA. V was shortened by 4 bases and J by 3 bases, with 13 bases between the two germline ends. The CDR3 runs 14 residues. The CDR3 bases are TGTGCCAGCAGCTCGACCGGGACTCTCTACGAGCAGTACTTC. Translation gives CASSSTGTLYEQYF.

V is TRBV9 and J is TRBJ2-1; perhaps TRBD1 as D (6 bases). The CDR3 loop spans 15 amino acids. Germline V gives CDR1 SGDLS, CDR2 YYNGEE. Trimming shortened V by 3 bases and J by 4 bases, and 14 bases separated the two germline ends. The CDR3 sequence: CASSAGEGSYNEQFF. CDR3 in DNA: TGTGCCAGCAGCGCAGGGGAAGGGTCTTACAATGAGCAGTTCTTC.